The sample holds a few counts of the clone carrying this T cell receptor beta chain. Its specificity is unknown. Profiled with immunoSEQ multiplex PCR; TCRdb holds only in-frame clones, not every one. Of about 74,000 clones in the sample, 84% were seen once. The data were taken from a study of identifying expanded T cells in peripheral blood. Overall study results and limits: About 1.3 clones differed between technical replicates, versus about 16 and 19 over time.

Germline values: CDR1 SGHAT, CDR2 FQDESV (reference sequence). The CDR3 totals 15 residues. V was clipped by 4 bases and J by 2 bases, with 13 bases between them. The clonotype originates from a person between 18 and 75 years old in good health. Sequenced material: blood. The gene calls are TRBV11-1 and TRBJ2-3; D is ambiguous. Written as DNA, the CDR3 is TGTGCCAGCAGCTCCAGCGAGACCTACACAGATACGCAGTATTTT. Its protein is CASSSSETYTDTQYF.